This TCR beta chain was profiled in a study of control samples from healthy donors and cancer patients. Libraries were prepared by immunoSEQ multiplex PCR; TCRdb keeps only in-frame clonotypes and omits some of them. The table lists approximately 94,000 clones, approximately 84% of them singletons. This clone has just one count. V was cut by 5 bases and J by 2 bases, with 9 bases left in between. The CDR3 length is 13 residues. The sample consisted of blood. The J gene is TRBJ1-1, the V gene TRBV12-3 or TRBV12-4, with TRBD1 as a possible D gene (5 bases). This clonotype was sampled from a woman aged 45 to 65 in good health. The CDR3 nucleotides are TGTGCCAGCAGTATTGACAGTAACACTGAAGCTTTCTTT. Translated, it gives CASSIDSNTEAFF.